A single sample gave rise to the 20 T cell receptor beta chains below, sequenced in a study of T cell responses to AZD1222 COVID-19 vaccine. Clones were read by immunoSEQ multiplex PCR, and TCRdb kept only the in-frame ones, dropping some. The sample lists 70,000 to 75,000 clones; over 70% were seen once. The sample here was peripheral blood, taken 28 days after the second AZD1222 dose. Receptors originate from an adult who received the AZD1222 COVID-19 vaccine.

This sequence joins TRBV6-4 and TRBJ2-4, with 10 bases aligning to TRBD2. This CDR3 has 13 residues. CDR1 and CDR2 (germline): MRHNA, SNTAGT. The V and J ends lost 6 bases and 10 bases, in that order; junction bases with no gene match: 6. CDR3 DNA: TGTGCCAGCAGCCAAACTAGCGGGACGATTCAGTACTTC. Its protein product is CASSQTSGTIQYF.

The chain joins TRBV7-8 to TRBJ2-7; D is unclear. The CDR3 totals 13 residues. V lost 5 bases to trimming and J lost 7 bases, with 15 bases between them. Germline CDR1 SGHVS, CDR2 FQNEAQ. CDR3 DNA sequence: TGTGCCAGCAGCCAGCAGACAAACGGTGAGCAGTACTTC. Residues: CASSQQTNGEQYF.

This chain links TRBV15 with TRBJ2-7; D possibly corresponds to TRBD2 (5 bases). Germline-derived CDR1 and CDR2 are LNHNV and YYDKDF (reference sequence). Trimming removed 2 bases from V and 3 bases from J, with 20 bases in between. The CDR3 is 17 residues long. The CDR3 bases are TGTGCCACCAGCAGAAACCAAAGGCCCGGAGGACTCTACGAGCAGTACTTC. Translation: CATSRNQRPGGLYEQYF.

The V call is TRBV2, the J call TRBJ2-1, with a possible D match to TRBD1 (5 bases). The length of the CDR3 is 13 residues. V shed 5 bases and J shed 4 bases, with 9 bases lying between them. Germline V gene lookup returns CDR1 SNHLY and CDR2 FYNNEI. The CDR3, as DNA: TGTGCCAGCAGTAGACAGCAGTACAATGAGCAGTTCTTC. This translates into CASSRQQYNEQFF.

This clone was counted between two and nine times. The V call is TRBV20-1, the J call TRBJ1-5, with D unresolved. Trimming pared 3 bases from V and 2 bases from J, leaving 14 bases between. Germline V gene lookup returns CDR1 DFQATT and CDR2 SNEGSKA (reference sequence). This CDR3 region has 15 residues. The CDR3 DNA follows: TGCAGTGCTAGTGACCCCAAGAAGGGCAATCAGCCCCAGCATTTT. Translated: CSASDPKKGNQPQHF.

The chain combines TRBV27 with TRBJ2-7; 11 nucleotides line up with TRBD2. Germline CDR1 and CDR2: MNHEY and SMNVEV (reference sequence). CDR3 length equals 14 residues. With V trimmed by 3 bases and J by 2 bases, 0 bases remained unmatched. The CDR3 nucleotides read TGTGCCAGCAGTTTTAGCGGGAGGGCCTACGAGCAGTACTTC. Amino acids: CASSFSGRAYEQYF.

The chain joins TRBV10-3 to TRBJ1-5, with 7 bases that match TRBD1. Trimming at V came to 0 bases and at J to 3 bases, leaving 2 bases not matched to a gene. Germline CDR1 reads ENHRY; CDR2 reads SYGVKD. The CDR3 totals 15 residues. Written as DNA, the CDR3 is TGTGCCATCAGTGAGTCGGGACAGTTCAATCAGCCCCAGCATTTT. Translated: CAISESGQFNQPQHF.

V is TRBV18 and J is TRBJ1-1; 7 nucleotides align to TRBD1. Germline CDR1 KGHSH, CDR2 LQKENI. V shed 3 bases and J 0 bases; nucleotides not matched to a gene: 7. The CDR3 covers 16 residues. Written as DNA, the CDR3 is TGTGCCAGCTCACCGAGACAGGGCCGAGTGAACACTGAAGCTTTCTTT. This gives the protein CASSPRQGRVNTEAFF.

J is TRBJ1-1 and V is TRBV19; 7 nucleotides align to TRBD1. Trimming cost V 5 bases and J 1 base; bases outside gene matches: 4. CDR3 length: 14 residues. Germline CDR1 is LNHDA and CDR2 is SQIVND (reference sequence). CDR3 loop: CASSLQGRNTEAFF. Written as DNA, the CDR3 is TGTGCCAGTAGTTTACAGGGGAGGAACACTGAAGCTTTCTTT.

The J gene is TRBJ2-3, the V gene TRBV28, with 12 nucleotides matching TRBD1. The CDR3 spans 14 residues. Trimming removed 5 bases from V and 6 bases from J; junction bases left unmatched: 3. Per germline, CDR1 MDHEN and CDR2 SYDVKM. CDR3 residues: CASSPGTGGDTQYF. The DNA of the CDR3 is TGTGCCAGCAGTCCCGGGACAGGGGGCGATACGCAGTATTTT.

CDR3 coding DNA: TGCAGCGTCCTGGGGAACGGGAATGAAAAACTGTTTTTT. Translating it yields CSVLGNGNEKLFF. The chain couples TRBV29-1 to TRBJ1-4, with D uncertain. The length of the CDR3 is 13 residues. Trimming took 6 bases from V and 5 from J, leaving 13 bases between them. Germline V CDR1 and CDR2: SQVTM, ANQGSEA.

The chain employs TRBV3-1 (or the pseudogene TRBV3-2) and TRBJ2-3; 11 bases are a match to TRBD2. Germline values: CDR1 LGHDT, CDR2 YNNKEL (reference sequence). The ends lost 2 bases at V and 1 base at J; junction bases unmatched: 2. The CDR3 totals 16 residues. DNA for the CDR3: TGTGCCAGCAGCCAACTAGCGGGGGGCCGCACAGATACGCAGTATTTT. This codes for CASSQLAGGRTDTQYF.

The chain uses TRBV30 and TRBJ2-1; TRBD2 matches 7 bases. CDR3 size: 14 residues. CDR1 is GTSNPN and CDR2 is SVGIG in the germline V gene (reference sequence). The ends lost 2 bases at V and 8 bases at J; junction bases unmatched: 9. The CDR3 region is CAWSMGLAEDEQFF. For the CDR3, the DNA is TGTGCCTGGAGTATGGGGCTAGCGGAGGATGAGCAGTTCTTC. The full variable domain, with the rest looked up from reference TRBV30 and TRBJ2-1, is SQTIHQWPATLVQPVGSPLSLECTVEGTSNPNLYWYRQAAGRGLQLLFYSVGIGQISSEVPQNLSASRPQDRQFILSSKKLLLSDSGFYLCAWSMGLAEDEQFFGPGTRLTVL.

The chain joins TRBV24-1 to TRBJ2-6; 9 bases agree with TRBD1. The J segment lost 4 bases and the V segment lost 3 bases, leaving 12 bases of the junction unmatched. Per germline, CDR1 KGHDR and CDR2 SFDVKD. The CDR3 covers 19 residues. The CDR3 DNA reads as TGTGCCACCAGTGATCCCTTTGTGGACAGGGGATCCGGGGCCAACGTCCTGACTTTC. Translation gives CATSDPFVDRGSGANVLTF.

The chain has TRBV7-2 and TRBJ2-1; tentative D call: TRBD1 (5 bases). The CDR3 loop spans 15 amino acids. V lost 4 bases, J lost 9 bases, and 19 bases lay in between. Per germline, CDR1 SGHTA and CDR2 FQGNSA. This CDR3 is CASSSYHGASSEQFF. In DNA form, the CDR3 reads TGTGCCAGCAGCTCCTACCATGGGGCGTCAAGTGAGCAGTTCTTC.

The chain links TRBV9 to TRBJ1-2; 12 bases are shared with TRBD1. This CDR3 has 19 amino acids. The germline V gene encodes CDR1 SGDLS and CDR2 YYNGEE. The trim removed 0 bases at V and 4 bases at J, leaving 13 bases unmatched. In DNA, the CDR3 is TGTGCCAGCAGCGTAGCTAGGAATGGGACAGGGGGCGTTGGCTATGGCTACACCTTC. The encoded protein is CASSVARNGTGGVGYGYTF.

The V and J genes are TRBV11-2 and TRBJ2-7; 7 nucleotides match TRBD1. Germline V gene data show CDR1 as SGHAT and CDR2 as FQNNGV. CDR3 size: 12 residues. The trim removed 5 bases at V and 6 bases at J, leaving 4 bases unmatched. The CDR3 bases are TGTGCCAGCAGCAGAGGGGGCGTCGAGCAGTACTTC. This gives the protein CASSRGGVEQYF.

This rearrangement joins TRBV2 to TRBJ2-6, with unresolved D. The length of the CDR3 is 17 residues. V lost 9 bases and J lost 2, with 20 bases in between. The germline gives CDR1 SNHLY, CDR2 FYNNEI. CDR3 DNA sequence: TGTGCCAGTGGGATATTCATGGGGTCGGCTGGGGCCAACGTCCTGACTTTC. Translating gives CASGIFMGSAGANVLTF.

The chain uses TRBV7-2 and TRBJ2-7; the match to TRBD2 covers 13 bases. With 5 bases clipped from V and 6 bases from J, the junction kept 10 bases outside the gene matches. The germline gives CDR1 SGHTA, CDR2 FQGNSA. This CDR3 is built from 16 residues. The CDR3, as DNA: TGTGCCAGCAGCGAGTACGAGGGACTAGCGGGAAGCGAGCAGTACTTC. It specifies CASSEYEGLAGSEQYF.

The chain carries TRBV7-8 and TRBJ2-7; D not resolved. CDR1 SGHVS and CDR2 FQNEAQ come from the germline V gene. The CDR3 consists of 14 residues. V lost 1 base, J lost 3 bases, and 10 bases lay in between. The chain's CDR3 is CASSLGGISYEQYF. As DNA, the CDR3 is TGTGCCAGCAGCTTAGGTGGCATCAGCTACGAGCAGTACTTC.